One and the same sample provided the 19 T cell receptor beta chains below, sequenced in a study of Graves' ophthalmopathy and Graves' hyperthyroidism. Amplification of TCR beta CDR3 regions used RNA transcripts. First-round RT-PCR relied on HTBI primers, and a second-round multiplex PCR came next. TCRdb reanalysed the multiplex PCR reads using MiXCR and keeps one entry per CDR3 protein. Of about 1.2 million distinct CDR3 sequences in the sample, about 40% were seen once. Sequencing input: peripheral blood or thyroid tissue (not recorded which). The receptors here all came from an adult man with Graves' hyperthyroidism.

This clonotype was observed a handful of times. The V call is TRBV25-1, the J call TRBJ2-7, with D maybe TRBD1 (5 bases). Trimming shortened V by 8 bases and J by 0 bases, and 14 bases separated the two germline ends. The CDR3 runs 14 residues. In germline, CDR1 is MGHDK, CDR2 SYGVNS. CDR3 DNA: TGTGCCAGCGGGCAGGGTTCGAGCTCCTACGAGCAGTACTTC. Translated: CASGQGSSSYEQYF.

The chain combines TRBV19 with TRBJ1-2; D remains ambiguous. V dropped 8 bases and J dropped 2 bases, with 9 bases sitting between them. This CDR3 has 12 amino acids. Germline-derived CDR1 and CDR2 are LNHDA and SQIVND (reference sequence). The CDR3 region is CASRLINYGYTF. CDR3 sequence (DNA): TGTGCCAGTCGACTGATCAACTATGGCTACACCTTC.

This clonotype was detected a few times. This chain uses TRBV6-5 with TRBJ2-6; no clear D. From germline, CDR1 is MNHEY and CDR2 SVGAGI. The CDR3 length is 12 residues. Trimming removed 0 bases from V and 12 bases from J, with 6 bases in between. Here the CDR3 reads CASSYSNSVLTF. The CDR3, as DNA: TGTGCCAGCAGTTACTCGAATTCCGTCCTGACTTTC.

The count of this clonotype is one. This chain uses TRBV4-3 with TRBJ1-2, with D possibly TRBD1 on 6 matching bases. Germline CDR1 is LGHNA and CDR2 is YSLEER. With 0 bases removed from V and 6 bases from J, the gap between germline ends came to 14 bases. The CDR3 extends over 15 amino acids. The CDR3 spells CASSQDSVQGNGYTF. CDR3 coding DNA: TGCGCCAGCAGCCAAGATAGTGTGCAGGGGAATGGCTACACCTTC.

This clonotype was seen more than once but under ten times. This rearrangement joins TRBV7-6 to TRBJ1-2; possible D gene TRBD1, 5 bases. Germline values: CDR1 SGHVS, CDR2 FNYEAQ. This CDR3 is 18 amino acids long. Deletions cut 1 base from V and 2 bases from J, with 20 bases between. CDR3 amino acids: CASSLESRPGGINYGYTF. The CDR3 coding sequence is TGTGCCAGCAGCTTAGAGAGTAGGCCCGGGGGGATAAACTATGGCTACACCTTC.

Concerning this clonotype: This may be a read error, as it is one base from a much larger clone. The V gene is TRBV7-2, the J gene TRBJ1-3, with 7 bases matching TRBD1. Germline-derived CDR1 and CDR2 are SGHTA and FQGNSA. The J segment lost 2 bases and the V segment lost 2 bases, leaving 6 bases of the junction unmatched. The CDR3 runs to 16 residues. CDR3 sequence reads: CASSLTTGTAGNTIYF. The CDR3 coding sequence is TGTGCCAGCAGCTTAACGACAGGGACGGCTGGAAACACCATATATTTT. Full variable domain (outside the CDR3, taken from reference TRBV7-2 and TRBJ1-3): GAGVSQSPSNKVTEKGKDVELRCDPISGHTALYWYRQSLGQGLEFLIYFQGNSAPDKSGLPSDRFSAERTGGSVSTLTIQRTQQEDSAVYLCASSLTTGTAGNTIYFGEGSWLTVV.

This chain links TRBV5-8 with TRBJ2-6, with no clear D. The CDR3 is made up of 18 amino acids. CDR1 is SGHTS and CDR2 is YDEGEE in the germline V gene. With 5 bases removed from V and 0 bases from J, the gap between germline ends came to 18 bases. CDR3 protein: CASSFILLHHSGANVLTF. For the CDR3, the DNA is TGTGCCAGCAGTTTTATTCTCCTGCACCACTCTGGGGCCAACGTCCTGACTTTC.

This clonotype was counted between two and nine times. A much more abundant neighbour one base away suggests this may be a read error. This chain joins TRBV20-1 and TRBJ1-4, with D tentatively TRBD1 (5 bases). V lost 6 bases, J lost 8 bases, and 13 bases lay in between. The CDR3 length is 12 residues. Germline V CDR1 and CDR2: DFQATT, SNEGSKA (reference sequence). CDR3 protein: CSAGRKREKLFF. Written as DNA, the CDR3 is TGCAGTGCGGGACGGAAAAGGGAAAAACTGTTTTTT.

This clonotype was counted between two and nine times. The chain combines TRBV5-1 with TRBJ2-5; possible D gene TRBD1, 6 bases. CDR1 is SGHRS, CDR2 YFSETQ, per germline. The V gene lost 1 base and the J gene lost 2 bases, with 15 bases spanning the gap. CDR3 size: 16 residues. The CDR3 bases are TGCGCCAGCAGCTTGTCCCAGGGGTTTGGGCAAGAGACCCAGTACTTC. It codes for CASSLSQGFGQETQYF.

CDR3 protein: CASSGGQVVAEAFF. The CDR3 DNA reads as TGTGCCAGCAGTGGTGGACAGGTAGTCGCTGAAGCTTTCTTT. This chain uses TRBV6-6 with TRBJ1-1; 7 bases are shared with TRBD1. This CDR3 has 14 residues. Unmatched junction bases numbered 9, after V lost 5 bases and J lost 6 bases. Germline CDR1 and CDR2: MNHNY and SVGAGI (reference sequence).

J is TRBJ1-6 and V is TRBV9, with a possible D match to TRBD1 (5 bases). Trimming removed 4 bases from V and 8 bases from J, with 13 bases in between. Per the germline V gene, CDR1 is SGDLS and CDR2 is YYNGEE. This CDR3 is 14 amino acids long. CDR3 sequence reads: CASSSGTGHSPLHF. The CDR3 bases are TGTGCCAGCAGCTCCGGGACGGGGCATTCACCCCTCCACTTT. Together with reference TRBV9 and TRBJ1-6, the CDR3 gives the full variable domain: DSGVTQTPKHLITATGQRVTLRCSPRSGDLSVYWYQQSLDQGLQFLIQYYNGEERAKGNILERFSAQQFPDLHSELNLSSLELGDSALYFCASSSGTGHSPLHFGNGTRLTVT.

The CDR3: CSVEGPGGSVETQYF. CDR3 coding DNA: TGCAGCGTTGAGGGGCCCGGGGGGTCGGTGGAGACCCAGTACTTC. This chain connects TRBV29-1 to TRBJ2-5, with 7 bases matching TRBD2. The junction had 12 bases not matched to a gene; V was cut back by 3 bases and J by 5 bases. This CDR3 is built from 15 residues. In germline, CDR1 is SQVTM, CDR2 ANQGSEA.

At least ten counts were recorded for this clonotype. This chain joins TRBV12-3 or TRBV12-4 and TRBJ2-5; D possibly uses TRBD1 or TRBD2 (5 bases each). The length of the CDR3 is 15 residues. V lost 5 bases and J lost 4, with 17 bases in between. The chain's CDR3 is CASSPSGTRGETQYF. The CDR3 region has the DNA TGTGCCAGCAGTCCCTCGGGGACCCGCGGAGAGACCCAGTACTTC.

The V and J genes are TRBV2 and TRBJ1-5; weak D call: TRBD1 (5 bases). V lost 7 bases and J lost 7, with 14 bases in between. The CDR3 covers 13 residues. Germline V gene lookup returns CDR1 SNHLY and CDR2 FYNNEI. CDR3 sequence reads: CASTYGGSQPQHF. The CDR3 region has the DNA TGTGCCAGCACCTATGGGGGAAGCCAGCCCCAGCATTTT.

The chain's CDR3 is CASSVGGRVKQETQYF. In DNA form, the CDR3 reads TGTGCCAGCAGCGTAGGCGGGCGGGTAAAACAAGAGACCCAGTACTTC. The chain uses TRBV9 and TRBJ2-5, with a weak D call TRBD2 (5 bases). Trimming removed 0 bases from V and 2 bases from J, with 14 bases in between. Looked up from germline, CDR1 is SGDLS and CDR2 is YYNGEE. This CDR3 contains 16 residues.

The table lists this clonotype with a few counts. This may stem from a read error, because a much larger clone lies one nucleotide away. The V call is TRBV2, the J call TRBJ1-1; D is ambiguous. Germline V gives CDR1 SNHLY, CDR2 FYNNEI. The CDR3 totals 14 residues. Trimming took 11 bases from V and 1 from J, leaving 17 bases between them. The chain's CDR3 is CAGASRGWNTEAFF. CDR3 sequence (DNA): TGTGCCGGCGCCTCCCGGGGTTGGAACACTGAAGCTTTCTTT.

The chain links TRBV19 to TRBJ2-5; TRBD1 aligns across 8 bases. CDR3 length equals 16 residues. V shed 4 bases, J shed 5 bases, and the junction held 12 bases outside the gene matches. Germline V CDR1 and CDR2: LNHDA, SQIVND (reference sequence). The CDR3 region has the DNA TGTGCCAGTAGTACCGGACAGGGAGTAGGTTCGGAGACCCAGTACTTC. This gives the protein CASSTGQGVGSETQYF.

This clonotype was counted a few times. At one end the junction does not follow the germline gene, possibly because of a read error. V usage is TRBV10-3 and J usage is TRBJ1-5; the D is unclear. Germline V gene sequence: CDR1 ENHRY, CDR2 SYGVKD. The CDR3 is made up of 12 amino acids. As DNA, the CDR3 is TGTGCCAGCAGTGCCCCAGGTTCAGCCCAGCATTTT. Residues: CASSAPGSAQHF.

As for this clonotype: This CDR3 fails to terminate in the conserved phenylalanine or tryptophan, so it likely reflects a read error. The CDR3 coding sequence is TGTGCCAGCAGTGGGTGGGGCGTGGGCGTTGGTCAGCCCCAGCATCTT. Encoded protein: CASSGWGVGVGQPQHL. The chain uses TRBV25-1 and TRBJ1-5; a possible D gene is TRBD1 (5 bases). In germline, CDR1 is MGHDK, CDR2 SYGVNS. This CDR3 has 16 amino acids. V was pared by 4 bases and J by 6 bases, with 19 bases between.